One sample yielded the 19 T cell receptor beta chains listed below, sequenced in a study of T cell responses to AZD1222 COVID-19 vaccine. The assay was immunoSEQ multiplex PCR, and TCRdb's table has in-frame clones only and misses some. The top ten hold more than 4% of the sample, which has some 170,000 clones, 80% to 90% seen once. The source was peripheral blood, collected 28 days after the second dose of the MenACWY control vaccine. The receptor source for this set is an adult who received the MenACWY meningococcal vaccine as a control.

CDR3 region: CASSEAGTHPNYGYTF. CDR3 DNA: TGTGCCAGCAGTGAAGCTGGGACCCACCCAAACTATGGCTACACCTTC. The rearrangement uses TRBV2 and TRBJ1-2; tentative D call: TRBD1 (5 bases). The V gene lost 0 bases and the J gene lost 2 bases, with 13 bases spanning the gap. Germline V lookup: CDR1 SNHLY, CDR2 FYNNEI. The CDR3 has 16 amino acids. Filled out from reference TRBV2 and TRBJ1-2, the complete variable domain reads EPEVTQTPSHQVTQMGQEVILRCVPISNHLYFYWYRQILGQKVEFLVSFYNNEISEKSEIFDDQFSVERPDGSNFTLKIRSTKLEDSAMYFCASSEAGTHPNYGYTFGSGTRLTVV.

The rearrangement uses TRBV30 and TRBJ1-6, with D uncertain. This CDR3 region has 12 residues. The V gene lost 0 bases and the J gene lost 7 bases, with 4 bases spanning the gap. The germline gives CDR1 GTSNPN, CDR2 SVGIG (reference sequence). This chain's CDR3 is CAWSVGNSPLHF. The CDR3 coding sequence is TGTGCCTGGAGTGTAGGGAATTCACCCCTCCACTTT.

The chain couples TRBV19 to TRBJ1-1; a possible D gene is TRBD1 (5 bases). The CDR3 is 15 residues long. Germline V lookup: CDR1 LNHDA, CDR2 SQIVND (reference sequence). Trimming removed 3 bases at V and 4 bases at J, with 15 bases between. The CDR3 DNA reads TGTGCCAGTAGTATTGGGGCGACCGGGAGCACTGAAGCTTTCTTT. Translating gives CASSIGATGSTEAFF.

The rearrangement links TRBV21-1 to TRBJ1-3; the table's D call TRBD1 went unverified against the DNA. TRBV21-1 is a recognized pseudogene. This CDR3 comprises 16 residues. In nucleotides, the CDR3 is TGTGCCAGCAGCCACCGGGACAGTATCTCTGGAAACACCATATATTTT. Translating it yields CASSHRDSISGNTIYF.

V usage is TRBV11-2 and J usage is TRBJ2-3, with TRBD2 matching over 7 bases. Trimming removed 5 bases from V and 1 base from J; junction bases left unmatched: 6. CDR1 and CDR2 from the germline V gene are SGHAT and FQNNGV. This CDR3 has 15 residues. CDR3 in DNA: TGTGCCAGCAGCCGCCAGCGGGGCGGCACAGATACGCAGTATTTT. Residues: CASSRQRGGTDTQYF.

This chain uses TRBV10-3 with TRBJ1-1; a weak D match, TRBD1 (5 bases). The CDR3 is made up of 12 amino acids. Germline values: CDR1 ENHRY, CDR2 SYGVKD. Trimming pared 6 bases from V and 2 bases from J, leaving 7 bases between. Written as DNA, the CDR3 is TGTGCCATCAGGACAGACAACACTGAAGCTTTCTTT. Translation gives CAIRTDNTEAFF.

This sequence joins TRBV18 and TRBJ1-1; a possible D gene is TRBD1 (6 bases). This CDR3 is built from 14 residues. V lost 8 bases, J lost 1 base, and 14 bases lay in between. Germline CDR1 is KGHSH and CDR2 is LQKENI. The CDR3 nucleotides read TGTGCCAGCCAGGCAGGACAGCAGAACACTGAAGCTTTCTTT. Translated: CASQAGQQNTEAFF.

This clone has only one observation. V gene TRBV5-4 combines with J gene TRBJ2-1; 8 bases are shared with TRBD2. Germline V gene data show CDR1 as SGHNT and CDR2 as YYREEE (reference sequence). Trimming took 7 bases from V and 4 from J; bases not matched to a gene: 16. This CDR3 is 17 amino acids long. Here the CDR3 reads CASSGGVGTRIYNEQFF. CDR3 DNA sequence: TGTGCCAGCTCGGGGGGCGTCGGGACTAGGATATACAATGAGCAGTTCTTC.

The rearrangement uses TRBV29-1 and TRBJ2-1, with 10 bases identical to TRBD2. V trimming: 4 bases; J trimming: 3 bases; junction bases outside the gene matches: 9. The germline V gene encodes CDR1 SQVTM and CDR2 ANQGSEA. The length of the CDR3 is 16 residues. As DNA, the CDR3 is TGCAGCGTTGGGATCCTTAGCGGGAGGTTCTACAATGAGCAGTTCTTC. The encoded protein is CSVGILSGRFYNEQFF.

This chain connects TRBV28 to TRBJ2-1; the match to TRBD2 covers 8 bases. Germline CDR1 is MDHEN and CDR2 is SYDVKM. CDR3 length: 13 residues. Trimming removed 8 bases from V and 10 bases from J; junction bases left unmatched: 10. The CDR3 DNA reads TGTGCCAGCCTACCAGCGGGAGCTCGGGAGCAGTTCTTC. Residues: CASLPAGAREQFF.

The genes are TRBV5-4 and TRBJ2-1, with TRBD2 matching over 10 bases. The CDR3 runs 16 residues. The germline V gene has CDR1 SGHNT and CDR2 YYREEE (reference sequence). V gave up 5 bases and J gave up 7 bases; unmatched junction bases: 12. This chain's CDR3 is CASSRLAGVVGNEQFF. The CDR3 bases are TGTGCCAGCAGTCGGCTAGCGGGAGTGGTGGGTAATGAGCAGTTCTTC.

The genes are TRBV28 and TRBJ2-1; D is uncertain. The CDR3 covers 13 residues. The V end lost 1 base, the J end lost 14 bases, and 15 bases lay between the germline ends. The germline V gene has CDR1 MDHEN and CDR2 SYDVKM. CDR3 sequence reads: CASSLYPPTVEFF. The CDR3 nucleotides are TGTGCCAGCAGTTTATACCCCCCCACCGTGGAGTTCTTC.

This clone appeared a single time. CDR3: CASSTQDKNIQYF. The CDR3 DNA is TGTGCCAGCAGCACCCAGGACAAAAACATTCAGTACTTC. The chain couples TRBV6-5 to TRBJ2-4, with no clear D. V was clipped by 6 bases and J by 3 bases, with 9 bases between them. This CDR3 spans 13 amino acids. Germline CDR1 MNHEY, CDR2 SVGAGI.

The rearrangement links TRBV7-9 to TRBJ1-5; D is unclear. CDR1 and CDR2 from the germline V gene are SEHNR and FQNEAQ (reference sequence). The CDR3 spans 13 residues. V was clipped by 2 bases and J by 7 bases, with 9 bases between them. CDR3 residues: CASSLRADQPQHF. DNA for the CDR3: TGTGCCAGCAGCTTAAGGGCGGACCAGCCCCAGCATTTT.

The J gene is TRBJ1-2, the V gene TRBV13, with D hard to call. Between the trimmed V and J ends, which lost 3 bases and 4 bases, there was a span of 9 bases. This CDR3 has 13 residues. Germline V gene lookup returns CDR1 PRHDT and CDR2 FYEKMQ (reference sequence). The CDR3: CASSLSGIYGYTF. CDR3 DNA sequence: TGTGCCAGCAGCTTGTCCGGGATCTATGGCTACACCTTC.

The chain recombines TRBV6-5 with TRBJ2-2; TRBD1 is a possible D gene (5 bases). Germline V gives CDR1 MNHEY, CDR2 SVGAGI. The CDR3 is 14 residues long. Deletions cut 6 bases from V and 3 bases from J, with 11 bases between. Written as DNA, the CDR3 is TGTGCCAGCAGGTCCGGACACGACACCGGGGAGCTGTTTTTT. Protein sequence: CASRSGHDTGELFF.

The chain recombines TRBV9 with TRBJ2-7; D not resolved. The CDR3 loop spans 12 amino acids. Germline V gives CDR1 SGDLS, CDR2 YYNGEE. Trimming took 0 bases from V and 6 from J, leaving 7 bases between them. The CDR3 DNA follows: TGTGCCAGCAGCGTAGAAGTGGGCGAGCAGTACTTC. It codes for CASSVEVGEQYF. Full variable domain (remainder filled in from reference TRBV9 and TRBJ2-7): DSGVTQTPKHLITATGQRVTLRCSPRSGDLSVYWYQQSLDQGLQFLIQYYNGEERAKGNILERFSAQQFPDLHSELNLSSLELGDSALYFCASSVEVGEQYFGPGTRLTVT.

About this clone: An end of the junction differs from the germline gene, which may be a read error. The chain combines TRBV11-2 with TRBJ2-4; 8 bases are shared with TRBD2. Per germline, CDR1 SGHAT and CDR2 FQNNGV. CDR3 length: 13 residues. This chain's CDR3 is CASTLSGGNIQYF. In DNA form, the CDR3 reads TGTGCCAGCACCTTAAGCGGGGGAAACATTCAGTACTTC.

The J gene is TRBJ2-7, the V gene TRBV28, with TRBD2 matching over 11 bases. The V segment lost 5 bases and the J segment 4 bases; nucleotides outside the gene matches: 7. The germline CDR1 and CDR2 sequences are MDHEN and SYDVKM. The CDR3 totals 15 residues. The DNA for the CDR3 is TGTGCCAGCAGTCCCCAGCTAGCGGGAGGTTACGAGCAGTACTTC. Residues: CASSPQLAGGYEQYF.